The following is a TCR beta chain sequence with its context. There was relapse after autologous stem cell transplantation in every patient, and there was variation in brentuximab vedotin exposure. The sample comes from a study of PD-1 blockade in classical Hodgkin lymphoma. Libraries were prepared by immunoSEQ multiplex PCR; TCRdb keeps only in-frame clonotypes and omits some of them. The sample carries 20,000 to 30,000 clones, about 86% recorded once. The sample here was peripheral blood mononuclear cells (PBMCs), taken before the second cycle of nivolumab. This clonotype was obtained from a human donor with classical Hodgkin lymphoma.

CDR3: CAISQGERGTEAFF. The CDR3 region has the DNA TGTGCCATCAGTCAGGGGGAAAGGGGAACTGAAGCTTTCTTT. The chain employs TRBV10-3 and TRBJ1-1; 7 bases agree with TRBD1. In germline, CDR1 is ENHRY, CDR2 SYGVKD. V was clipped by 5 bases and J by 5 bases; unmatched bases: 8. The CDR3 extends over 14 amino acids.